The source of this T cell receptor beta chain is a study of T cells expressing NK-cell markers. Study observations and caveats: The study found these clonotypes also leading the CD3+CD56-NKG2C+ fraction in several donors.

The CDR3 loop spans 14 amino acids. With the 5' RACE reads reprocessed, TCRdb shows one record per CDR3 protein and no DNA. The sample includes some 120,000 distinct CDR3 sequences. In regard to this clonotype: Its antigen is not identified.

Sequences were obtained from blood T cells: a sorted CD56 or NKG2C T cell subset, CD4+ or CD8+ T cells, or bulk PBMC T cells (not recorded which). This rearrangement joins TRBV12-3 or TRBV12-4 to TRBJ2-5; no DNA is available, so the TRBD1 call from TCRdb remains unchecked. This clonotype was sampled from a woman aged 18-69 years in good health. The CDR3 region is CASSSPGGQETQYF.